The 14 T cell receptor beta chains below all came from one sample that was sequenced in a study of CD8 T cells in Susac syndrome. Roughly 0.45 to 1 ug RNA was reverse transcribed with random hexamers. MiXCR was run by TCRdb on the immunoSEQ multiplex PCR reads, yielding one entry per CDR3 protein. The repertoire holds more than 250,000 distinct CDR3 sequences, with about 92% as singletons. Sequenced sample: CD4+ T cells from PBMCs. The receptor set was obtained from a human donor with multiple sclerosis.

V gene TRBV15 combines with J gene TRBJ2-6; maybe TRBD1 (6 bases). Between the trimmed V and J ends, which lost 1 base and 4 bases, there was a span of 20 bases. The CDR3 runs 19 residues. Germline V lookup: CDR1 LNHNV, CDR2 YYDKDF (reference sequence). The CDR3 protein is CATSRVVQGPPKGANVLTF. The CDR3 DNA reads as TGTGCCACCAGCAGAGTTGTACAGGGCCCCCCGAAGGGGGCCAACGTCCTGACTTTC.

This sequence joins TRBV12-3 or TRBV12-4 and TRBJ2-6; D may be TRBD1 (6 bases). The CDR3 is made up of 14 amino acids. V was shortened by 6 bases and J by 2 bases, with 8 bases between the two germline ends. This CDR3 reads CASRKGAGANVLTF. The CDR3 nucleotides are TGTGCCAGCAGGAAGGGGGCTGGGGCCAACGTCCTGACTTTC.

This chain joins TRBV30 and TRBJ1-5, with D possibly TRBD1 on 6 matching bases. Germline V gene lookup returns CDR1 GTSNPN and CDR2 SVGIG (reference sequence). CDR3 length: 13 residues. Trimming pared 5 bases from V and 5 bases from J, leaving 13 bases between. CDR3 sequence: CAWSRGRDQPQHF. As DNA, the CDR3 is TGTGCCTGGTCCAGGGGAAGGGATCAGCCCCAGCATTTT.

In DNA, the CDR3 is TGCGCCAGCAGCTCAACTAGCGGGAGTACCTACAATGAGCAGTTCTTC. Translation: CASSSTSGSTYNEQFF. The V and J genes are TRBV5-1 and TRBJ2-1, with 11 nucleotides matching TRBD2. The germline V gene encodes CDR1 SGHRS and CDR2 YFSETQ. With 3 bases clipped from V and 2 bases from J, the junction kept 4 bases outside the gene matches. This CDR3 is built from 16 residues.

V usage is TRBV7-2 and J usage is TRBJ1-1; D might be TRBD1 (6 bases). This CDR3 spans 14 amino acids. V lost 5 bases and J lost 3, with 13 bases in between. Germline values: CDR1 SGHTA, CDR2 FQGNSA. In DNA form, the CDR3 reads TGTGCCAGCAGCAACAGGGTAGGTGACACTGAAGCTTTCTTT. As protein: CASSNRVGDTEAFF.

This chain connects TRBV11-2 to TRBJ1-1; D ambiguous. V was pared by 3 bases and J by 4 bases, with 9 bases between. Germline CDR1 is SGHAT and CDR2 is FQNNGV. The CDR3 totals 13 residues. DNA of the CDR3: TGTGCCAGCAGCTTCCCGTGGTCCACTGAAGCTTTCTTT. Translation gives CASSFPWSTEAFF.

The gene calls are TRBV18 and TRBJ2-2; D is possibly TRBD1 or TRBD2 (5 bases each). The CDR3 extends over 14 amino acids. Trimming left V 8 bases short and J 0 bases short, with 10 bases between. The germline CDR1 and CDR2 sequences are KGHSH and LQKENI. The CDR3: CASTLGANTGELFF. The CDR3 DNA reads as TGTGCCAGCACATTGGGGGCGAACACCGGGGAGCTGTTTTTT.

The J gene is TRBJ2-7, the V gene TRBV20-1; D gene ambiguous. The CDR3 length is 11 residues. Germline values: CDR1 DFQATT, CDR2 SNEGSKA (reference sequence). With 3 bases removed from V and 3 bases from J, the gap between germline ends came to 6 bases. CDR3 nucleotides: TGCAGTGCTAGTTATCTCTACGAGCAGTACTTC. Protein product: CSASYLYEQYF.

The rearrangement links TRBV12-3 or TRBV12-4 to TRBJ2-5, with D perhaps TRBD1 or TRBD2 (5 bases each). V was shortened by 6 bases and J by 5 bases, with 22 bases between the two germline ends. This CDR3 contains 16 residues. The CDR3 bases are TGTGCCAGCAGCCCCCTCCGACAGACGTGGGGGGAGACCCAGTACTTC. Encoded protein: CASSPLRQTWGETQYF.

J is TRBJ2-7 and V is TRBV20-1, with 7 bases fitting TRBD1. With 3 bases clipped from V and 3 bases from J, the junction kept 5 bases outside the gene matches. This CDR3 spans 13 amino acids. The germline gives CDR1 DFQATT, CDR2 SNEGSKA (reference sequence). CDR3 in amino acids: CSASWTGFYEQYF. DNA of the CDR3: TGCAGTGCTAGTTGGACAGGCTTCTACGAGCAGTACTTC.

The V and J genes are TRBV4-1 and TRBJ2-7; D might be TRBD2 (6 bases). The CDR3 extends over 16 amino acids. Trimming took 4 bases from V and 5 from J, leaving 21 bases between them. Per the germline V gene, CDR1 is MGHRA and CDR2 is YSYEKL. The CDR3 coding sequence is TGCGCCAGCAGCCTCAAAAGGGGCGGGATTGTCGACGAGCAGTACTTC. Encoded protein: CASSLKRGGIVDEQYF.

The rearrangement joins TRBV7-9 to TRBJ1-2; the match to TRBD1 covers 7 bases. Germline V gene lookup returns CDR1 SEHNR and CDR2 FQNEAQ (reference sequence). The CDR3 runs 12 residues. V lost 3 bases and J lost 6; bases outside the gene matches: 1. CDR3 region: CASSFDRDGYTF. The CDR3 nucleotides are TGTGCCAGCAGCTTTGACAGGGATGGCTACACCTTC.

The chain links TRBV6-1 to TRBJ2-1; D is uncertain. There are 16 residues in the CDR3. Deletions cut 6 bases from V and 2 bases from J, with 17 bases between. CDR1 and CDR2 (germline): MNHNS, SASEGT. The CDR3 loop is CASSRPSHDAYNEQFF. The CDR3 DNA is TGTGCCAGCAGCCGACCTAGTCATGACGCCTACAATGAGCAGTTCTTC.

CDR3 sequence: CASSPGGGGSTEAFF. The CDR3 nucleotides read TGTGCCAGCAGCCCCGGGGGTGGGGGCAGCACTGAAGCTTTCTTT. V is TRBV7-3 and J is TRBJ1-1; perhaps TRBD1 as D (6 bases). Trimming took off 5 bases at V and 4 bases at J, with 17 bases between the two ends. The CDR3 covers 15 residues. Germline CDR1 is SGHTA and CDR2 is FQGTGA.